This T cell receptor (beta chain) was sequenced in a study of blood T cell repertoires in COVID-19. Whole-study context: Italy, Spain and the United States were the sources of the convalescent and acute COVID-19 samples.

Profiling relied on immunoSEQ multiplex PCR, and the TCRdb table lists in-frame clones only, not all of them. The sample consists of roughly 250,000 clones, 75% to 90% of them appearing once. Participants were aged about 18 to 89 years from about 25 US areas. Participant-reported clinical history was the basis for cohort assignment. The CDR3 contains 15 residues. CDR1 and CDR2 from the germline V gene are MDHEN and SYDVKM. Trimming took off 6 bases at V and 2 bases at J, with 14 bases between the two ends. The sequencing input was PBMCs or T cells enriched from blood (not recorded which). This chain uses TRBV28 with TRBJ1-3; D call uncertain. The clonotype originates from a woman aged 25 to 45 with acute COVID-19. CDR3 in amino acids: CASSYTGSTGNTIYF. The CDR3 DNA sequence: TGTGCCAGCAGCTACACGGGTTCGACTGGAAACACCATATATTTT.